This T cell receptor beta chain was profiled in a study of shared clonotypes between healthy human individuals. Germline V gives CDR1 SQVTM, CDR2 ANQGSEA. Trimming cost V 6 bases and J 4 bases, with 9 bases left between them. The CDR3 contains 11 residues. CD45RO negativity and positive selection for CCR7 defined naive CD8 cells, a population that excluded terminally differentiated effector memory CD45RA+ cells. In this sample, this clone turned up once. Antigen: not known. Whole-study results and caveats: Incompleteness in sorted-subset sequencing, despite large depth, was shown by rarefaction.

The test was conducted at deep level. Assay: immunoSEQ multiplex PCR; the TCRdb copy retains only in-frame clones and omits some. Of nearly 2 million clones in the sample, about 95% were seen once. The V call is TRBV29-1, the J call TRBJ1-1, with D perhaps matching TRBD1 (6 bases). The sample comprised naive CD8+ T cells sorted from blood. This sequence was found in a man aged 18-30 years in good health. In DNA form, the CDR3 reads TGCAGCGTGGCAGGGGTCACTGAAGCTTTCTTT. It is translated as CSVAGVTEAFF. Full variable domain (rest looked up from reference TRBV29-1 and TRBJ1-1): SAVISQKPSRDICQRGTSLTIQCQVDSQVTMMFWYRQQPGQSLTLIATANQGSEATYESGFVIDKFPISRPNLTFSTLTVSNMSPEDSSIYLCSVAGVTEAFFGQGTRLTVV.